Listed below are T cell receptor beta chains from one sample, sequenced in a study of early T cells in non-severe SARS-CoV-2 infection. Using its own MiXCR run on the 5' RACE reads, TCRdb lists one record per CDR3 protein. The data contain 120,000 or so distinct CDR3 sequences, around 12% of them seen just once; the ten biggest clones take up around 3.7%. Sequenced here: whole blood, sampled at baseline. All receptors come from an adult who was a healthcare worker with PCR-confirmed SARS-CoV-2 infection or an uninfected control (not recorded which). Both conserved end residues are part of each CDR3. The order of the fields is CDR3 protein, D gene, clone size, V gene, J gene. The D gene is left open where the match is weak. Not every row has a clone size; where given, it reads once, few, many or a size class.

CDR3 protein: CASSADRPGNTIYF
D gene: -
clone size: few
V gene: TRBV2
J gene: TRBJ1-3

CDR3 protein: CASSLAAGGLPEQYF
D gene: TRBD1
clone size: -
V gene: TRBV11-2
J gene: TRBJ2-7

CDR3 protein: CASSPGATNEAFF
D gene: -
clone size: few
V gene: TRBV7-3
J gene: TRBJ1-1

CDR3 protein: CAMGGQLNQPQHF
D gene: -
clone size: -
V gene: TRBV10-3
J gene: TRBJ1-5

CDR3 protein: CSVVHQGSYNEQFF
D gene: -
clone size: few
V gene: TRBV29-1
J gene: TRBJ2-1

CDR3 protein: CASSPPDPEWDTQYF
D gene: -
clone size: -
V gene: TRBV5-1
J gene: TRBJ2-3

CDR3 protein: CASQGGENTEAFF
D gene: -
clone size: many
V gene: TRBV9
J gene: TRBJ1-1

CDR3 protein: CASSLYGSTGELFF
D gene: -
clone size: -
V gene: TRBV5-1
J gene: TRBJ2-2

CDR3 protein: CSARDWGAGTDTQYF
D gene: TRBD2
clone size: many
V gene: TRBV20-1
J gene: TRBJ2-3

CDR3 protein: CASSQDFTGKENTEAFF
D gene: -
clone size: -
V gene: TRBV4-2
J gene: TRBJ1-1

CDR3 protein: CASSLGAGTGELFF
D gene: -
clone size: -
V gene: TRBV7-9
J gene: TRBJ2-2

CDR3 protein: CSVDLTEADEQFF
D gene: -
clone size: many
V gene: TRBV29-1
J gene: TRBJ2-1

CDR3 protein: CSARVLYGYTF
D gene: -
clone size: once
V gene: TRBV20-1
J gene: TRBJ1-2

CDR3 protein: CASSYNLPGNTIYF
D gene: -
clone size: few
V gene: TRBV6-5
J gene: TRBJ1-3

CDR3 protein: CASSKGSGNTIYF
D gene: -
clone size: -
V gene: TRBV9
J gene: TRBJ1-3

CDR3 protein: CSVYRSLTDTGELFF
D gene: -
clone size: -
V gene: TRBV29-1
J gene: TRBJ2-2